This T cell receptor (beta chain) came from a study of monozygotic twins with inflammatory bowel disease. The quantity of total RNA per TCR library was approximately 3.5 ug. TCRalpha and TCRbeta cDNA was put through two nested PCRs of about 15 and 9 cycles. One entry per CDR3 protein, without DNA, is what TCRdb gives after re-calling the 5' RACE reads. The sample table includes some 300,000 distinct CDR3 sequences. Someone took an approximately 2.4 ml blood sample from each of the donors. This TCR came from a human donor with ulcerative colitis or Crohn's disease, or a healthy co-twin of an affected twin (not recorded which). Sequencing was performed on blood.

This chain's CDR3 is CASSFRASGAYNEQFF. This chain joins TRBV5-1 and TRBJ2-1; the TCRdb D gene call, TRBD2, has no DNA to confirm it. This CDR3 has 16 amino acids. CDR1 SGHRS and CDR2 YFSETQ come from the germline V gene.